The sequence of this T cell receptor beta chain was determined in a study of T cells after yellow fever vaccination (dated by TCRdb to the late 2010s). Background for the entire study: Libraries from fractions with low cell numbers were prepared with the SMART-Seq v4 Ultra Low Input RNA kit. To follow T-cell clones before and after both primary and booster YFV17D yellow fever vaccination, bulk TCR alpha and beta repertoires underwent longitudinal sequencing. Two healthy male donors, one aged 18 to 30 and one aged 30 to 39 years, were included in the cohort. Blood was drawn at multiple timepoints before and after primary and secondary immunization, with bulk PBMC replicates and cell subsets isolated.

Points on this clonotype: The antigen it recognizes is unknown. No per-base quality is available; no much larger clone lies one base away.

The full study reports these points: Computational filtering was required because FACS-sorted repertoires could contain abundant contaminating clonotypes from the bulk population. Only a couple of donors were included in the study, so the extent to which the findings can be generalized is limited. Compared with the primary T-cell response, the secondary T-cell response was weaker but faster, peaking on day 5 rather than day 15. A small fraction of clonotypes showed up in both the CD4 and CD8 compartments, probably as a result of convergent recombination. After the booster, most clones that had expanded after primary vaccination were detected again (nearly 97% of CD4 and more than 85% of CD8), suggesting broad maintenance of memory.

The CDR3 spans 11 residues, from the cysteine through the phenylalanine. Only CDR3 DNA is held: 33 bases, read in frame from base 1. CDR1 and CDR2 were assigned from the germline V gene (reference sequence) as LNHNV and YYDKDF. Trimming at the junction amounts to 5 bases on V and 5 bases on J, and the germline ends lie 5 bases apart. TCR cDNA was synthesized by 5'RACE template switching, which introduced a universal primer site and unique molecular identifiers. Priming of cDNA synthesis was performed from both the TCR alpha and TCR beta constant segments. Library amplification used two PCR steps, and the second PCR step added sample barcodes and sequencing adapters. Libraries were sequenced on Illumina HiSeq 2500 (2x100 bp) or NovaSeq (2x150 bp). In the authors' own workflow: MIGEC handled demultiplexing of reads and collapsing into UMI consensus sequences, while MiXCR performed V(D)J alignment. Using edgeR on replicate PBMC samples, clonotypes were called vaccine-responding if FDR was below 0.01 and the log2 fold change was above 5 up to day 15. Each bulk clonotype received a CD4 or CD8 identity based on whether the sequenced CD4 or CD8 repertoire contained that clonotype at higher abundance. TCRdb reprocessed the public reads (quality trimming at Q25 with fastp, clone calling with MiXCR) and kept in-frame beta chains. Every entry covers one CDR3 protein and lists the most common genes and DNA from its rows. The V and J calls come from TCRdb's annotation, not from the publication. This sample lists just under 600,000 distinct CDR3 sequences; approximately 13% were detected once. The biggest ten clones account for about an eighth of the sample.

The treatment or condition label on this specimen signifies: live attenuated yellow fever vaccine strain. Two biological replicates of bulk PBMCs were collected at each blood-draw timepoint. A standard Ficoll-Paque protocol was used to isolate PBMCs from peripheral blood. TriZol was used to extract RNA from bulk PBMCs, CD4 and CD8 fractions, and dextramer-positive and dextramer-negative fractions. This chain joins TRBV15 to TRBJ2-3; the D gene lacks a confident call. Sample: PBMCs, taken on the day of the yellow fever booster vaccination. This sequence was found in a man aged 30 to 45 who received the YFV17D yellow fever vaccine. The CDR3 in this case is CATSGLDTQYF. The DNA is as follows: TGTGCCACCAGCGGTTTAGATACGCAGTATTTT.